This TCR beta chain was retrieved from a study of graft-versus-host responses after intestinal transplantation. At the level of the study: Transplants were multivisceral, liver-intestinal, or isolated intestinal. Induction using anti-thymocyte globulin, followed by tacrolimus and steroids for 3 to 4 years, was given to all recipients. Study conclusions and caveats: Early post-transplant declines in HvG were associated with peak levels of circulating GvH clones. Marrow from the recipient contained GvH clones, some of which had appeared first in ileum or blood.

Details on this clone: As yet, its antigen is unknown.

Assay used: immunoSEQ multiplex PCR; TCRdb lists only in-frame clones, some missing. The sample has about 90,000 clones, less than 90% seen once. The germline CDR1 and CDR2 sequences are SNHLY and FYNNEI. CDR3 length equals 15 residues. Trimming cost V 8 bases and J 2 bases; bases outside gene matches: 11. The chain links TRBV2 to TRBJ2-7; TRBD1 aligns across 8 bases. The receptor was derived from a human donor who received an intestinal transplant. The sequenced sample was unstimulated CD8+ T cells sorted from spleen or lymph node cells, obtained before intestinal transplant. In nucleotides, the CDR3 is TGTGCCAGCGGGCACACCGGGACAGGCCCCTACGAGCAGTACTTC. Translated, it gives CASGHTGTGPYEQYF.